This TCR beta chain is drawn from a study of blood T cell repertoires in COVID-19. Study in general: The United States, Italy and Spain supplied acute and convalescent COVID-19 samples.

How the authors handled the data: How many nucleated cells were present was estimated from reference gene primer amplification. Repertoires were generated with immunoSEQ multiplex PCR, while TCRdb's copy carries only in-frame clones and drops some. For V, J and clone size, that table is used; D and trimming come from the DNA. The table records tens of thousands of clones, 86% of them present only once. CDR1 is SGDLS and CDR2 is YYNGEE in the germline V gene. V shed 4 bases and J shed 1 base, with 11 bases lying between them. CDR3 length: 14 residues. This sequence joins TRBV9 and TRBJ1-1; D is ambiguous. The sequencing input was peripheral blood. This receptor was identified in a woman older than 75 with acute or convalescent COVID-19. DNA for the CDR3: TGTGCCAGCAGCAACGGGGTGGCGAACACTGAAGCTTTCTTT. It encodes CASSNGVANTEAFF.